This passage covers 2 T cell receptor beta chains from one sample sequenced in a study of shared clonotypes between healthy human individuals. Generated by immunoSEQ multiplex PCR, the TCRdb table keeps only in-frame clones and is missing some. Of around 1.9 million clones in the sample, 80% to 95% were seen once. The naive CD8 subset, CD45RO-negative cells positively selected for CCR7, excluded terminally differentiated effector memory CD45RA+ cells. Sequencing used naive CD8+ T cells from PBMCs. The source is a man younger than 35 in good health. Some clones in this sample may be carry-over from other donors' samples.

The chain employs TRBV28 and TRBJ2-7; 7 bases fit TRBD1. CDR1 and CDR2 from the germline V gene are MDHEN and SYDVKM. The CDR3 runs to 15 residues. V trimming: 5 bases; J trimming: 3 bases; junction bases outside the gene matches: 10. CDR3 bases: TGTGCCAGCAGTGGAGAAGGGGGCTTGCGCTACGAGCAGTACTTC. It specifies CASSGEGGLRYEQYF.

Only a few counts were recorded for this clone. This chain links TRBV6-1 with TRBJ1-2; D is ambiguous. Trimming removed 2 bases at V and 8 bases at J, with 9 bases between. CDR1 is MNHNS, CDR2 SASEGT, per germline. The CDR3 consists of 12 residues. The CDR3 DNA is TGTGCCAGCAGTGAATGGGGATTCGGCTACACCTTC. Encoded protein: CASSEWGFGYTF.